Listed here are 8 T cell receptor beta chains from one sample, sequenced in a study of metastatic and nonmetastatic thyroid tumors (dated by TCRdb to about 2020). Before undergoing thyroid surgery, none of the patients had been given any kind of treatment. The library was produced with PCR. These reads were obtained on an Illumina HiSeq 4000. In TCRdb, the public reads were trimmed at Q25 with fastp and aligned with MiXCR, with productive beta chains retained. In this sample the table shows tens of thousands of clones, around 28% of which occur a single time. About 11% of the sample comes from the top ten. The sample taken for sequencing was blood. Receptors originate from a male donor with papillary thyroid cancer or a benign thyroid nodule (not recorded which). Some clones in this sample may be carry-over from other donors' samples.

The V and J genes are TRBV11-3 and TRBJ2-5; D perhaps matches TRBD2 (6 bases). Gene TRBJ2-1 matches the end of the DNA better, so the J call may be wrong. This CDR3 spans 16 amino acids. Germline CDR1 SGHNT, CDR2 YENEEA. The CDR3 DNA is TGTGCCAGCAGCTCCCTAGCGCACTCCGGGGGCAATGAGCAGTTCTTC. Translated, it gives CASSSLAHSGGNEQFF.

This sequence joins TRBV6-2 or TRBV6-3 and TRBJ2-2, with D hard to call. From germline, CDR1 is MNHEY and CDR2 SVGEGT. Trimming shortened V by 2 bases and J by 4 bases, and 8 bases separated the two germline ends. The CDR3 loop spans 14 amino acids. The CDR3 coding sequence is TGTGCCAGCAGTTACCTGTCGGGCACCGGGGAGCTGTTTTTT. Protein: CASSYLSGTGELFF.

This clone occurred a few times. For the CDR3, the DNA is TGTGCCAGCAGCTGGGACAGGCTAACCTACGAGCAGTACTTC. This encodes CASSWDRLTYEQYF. The chain uses TRBV7-2 and TRBJ2-7; 8 bases map to TRBD1. This CDR3 region has 14 residues. Trimming at V came to 4 bases and at J to 2 bases, leaving 4 bases not matched to a gene. Looked up from germline, CDR1 is SGHTA and CDR2 is FQGNSA.

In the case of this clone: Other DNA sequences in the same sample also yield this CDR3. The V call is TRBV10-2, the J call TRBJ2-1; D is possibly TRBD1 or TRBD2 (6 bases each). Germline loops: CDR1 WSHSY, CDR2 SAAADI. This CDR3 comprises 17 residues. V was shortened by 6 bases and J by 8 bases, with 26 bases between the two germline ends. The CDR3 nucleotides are TGCGCCAGCAGCGGTGAGGGGGGACACCCATTATGGGATGAGCAGTTCTTC. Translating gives CASSGEGGHPLWDEQFF.

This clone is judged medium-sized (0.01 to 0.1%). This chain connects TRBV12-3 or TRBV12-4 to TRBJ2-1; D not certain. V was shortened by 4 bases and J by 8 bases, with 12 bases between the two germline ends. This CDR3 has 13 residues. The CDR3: CASSYGYVDEQFF. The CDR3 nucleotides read TGTGCCAGCAGTTACGGATATGTCGATGAGCAGTTCTTC.

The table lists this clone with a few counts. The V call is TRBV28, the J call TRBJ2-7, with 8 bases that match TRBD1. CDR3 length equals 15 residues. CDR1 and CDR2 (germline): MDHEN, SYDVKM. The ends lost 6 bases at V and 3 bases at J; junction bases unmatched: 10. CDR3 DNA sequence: TGTGCCAGCAGCTCCAGGGGGCCGGAGGTCTACGAGCAGTACTTC. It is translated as CASSSRGPEVYEQYF.

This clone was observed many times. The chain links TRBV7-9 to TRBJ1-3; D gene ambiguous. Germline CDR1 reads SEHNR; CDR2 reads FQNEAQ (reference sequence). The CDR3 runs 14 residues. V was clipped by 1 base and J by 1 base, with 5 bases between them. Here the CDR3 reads CASSLGGSGNTIYF. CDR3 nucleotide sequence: TGTGCCAGCAGCTTAGGGGGTTCTGGAAACACCATATATTTT.

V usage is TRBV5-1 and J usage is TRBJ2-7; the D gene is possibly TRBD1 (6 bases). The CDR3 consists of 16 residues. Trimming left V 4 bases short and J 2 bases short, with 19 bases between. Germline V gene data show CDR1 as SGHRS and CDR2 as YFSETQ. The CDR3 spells CASSPGTRDNPYEQYF. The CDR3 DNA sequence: TGCGCCAGCAGCCCTGGTACCCGGGACAATCCCTACGAGCAGTACTTC.